The rows below give T cell receptor beta chains drawn from one sample of a study of T cell responses to AZD1222 COVID-19 vaccine. The data were produced by immunoSEQ multiplex PCR, yet TCRdb's version contains in-frame clones alone and is incomplete. The sample holds 140,000 to 150,000 clones, around nine tenths seen once. The sample in question was peripheral blood, obtained on day 0 of AZD1222 vaccination. These receptors were obtained from an adult in good health. CDR3s include the opening cysteine and the closing phenylalanine or tryptophan. D genes are given only for firm matches. The size entry is marked missing in some rows and otherwise reads once, few, many or a size class.

J	D	size	V	DNA	CDR3
TRBJ1-6	NA	NA	TRBV27	TGTGCCAGCAGTTTTACTCCCGGGTCCACAAATTCACCCCTCCACTTT	CASSFTPGSTNSPLHF
TRBJ2-1	NA	few	TRBV18	TGTGCCAGCTCAACCCGGGAAAGAGGCAATGAGCAGTTCTTC	CASSTRERGNEQFF
TRBJ1-1	NA	NA	TRBV29-1	TGCAGCGTTGGGCAGCCCCTTGAAGCTTTCTTT	CSVGQPLEAFF
TRBJ2-5	NA	once	TRBV3-1/TRBV3-2	TGTGCCAGCAGCCAAGACGATGGAGAGACCCAGTACTTC	CASSQDDGETQYF
TRBJ2-5	TRBD2	NA	TRBV7-2	TGTGCCAGCAGCTTATTCGGCAGGACTAGCCTGAGAAGGGCAGAGACCCAGTACTTC	CASSLFGRTSLRRAETQYF
TRBJ2-1	TRBD1	NA	TRBV6-6	TGTGCCAGCAGTCCCGATCGGACAGGGAGGACCTACAATGAGCAGTTCTTC	CASSPDRTGRTYNEQFF
TRBJ1-3	TRBD1	once	TRBV6-5	TGTGCCAGCACGCTGACAGGGACTGGAAACACCATATATTTT	CASTLTGTGNTIYF
TRBJ1-4	TRBD1	NA	TRBV7-9	TGTGCCAGCAGCTTAGCCGACAGGGGGGCGCGAGAAAAACTGTTTTTT	CASSLADRGAREKLFF
TRBJ2-5	TRBD1	NA	TRBV9	TGTGCCAGCAGCGTGACAGGGAGCGTGGAGACCCAGTACTTC	CASSVTGSVETQYF
TRBJ2-1	TRBD2	once	TRBV19	TGTGCCAGTAGCCGACTAGCGGGCCTTCGGGATGAGCAGTTCTTC	CASSRLAGLRDEQFF
TRBJ2-5	NA	once	TRBV6-2/TRBV6-3	TGTGCCAGCAGTTACCACCAAGATGGGCAAGCGGGTGAGACCCAGTACTTC	CASSYHQDGQAGETQYF
TRBJ2-5	NA	NA	TRBV19	TGTGCCAGTAGTTCCTCGCCGGGACACCCTCAAGAGACCCAGTACTTC	CASSSSPGHPQETQYF
TRBJ1-2	NA	NA	TRBV4-2	TGTGCCAGCAGCCAAGAGGACGGCTACTATGGCTACACCTTC	CASSQEDGYYGYTF
TRBJ2-4	NA	NA	TRBV3-1/TRBV3-2	TGTGCCAGCAGCCCCGGAGCCAAAAACATTCAGTACTTC	CASSPGAKNIQYF
TRBJ2-1	TRBD2	NA	TRBV14	TGTGCCAGCAGCCAACTCGCGGGGGGGCTCTTCTACAATGAGCAGTTCTTC	CASSQLAGGLFYNEQFF
TRBJ1-1	TRBD1	NA	TRBV5-4	TGTGCCAGCAGCTGGGGACAGGGTGGGGACACTGAAGCTTTCTTT	CASSWGQGGDTEAFF
TRBJ1-5	NA	few	TRBV2	TGTGCCAGCCGCGGGCAGGCAAATCAGCCCCAGCATTTT	CASRGQANQPQHF
TRBJ2-5	TRBD1	NA	TRBV19	TGTGCCAGTAGTATAGAGCAGGGGGCGCGGACCCAGTACTTC	CASSIEQGARTQYF
TRBJ1-1	TRBD1	NA	TRBV7-3	TGTGCCAGCAGCGACAGGGTTGGCACTGAAGCTTTCTTT	CASSDRVGTEAFF